These 16 T cell receptor beta chains were sequenced from one sample in a study of blood T cell repertoires in COVID-19. Profiled with immunoSEQ multiplex PCR; TCRdb holds only in-frame clones, not every one. The table shows about 190,000 clones, with roughly 85% occurring only once. Sequencing used peripheral blood. These receptors were taken from a woman aged 25 to 39 with acute or convalescent COVID-19.

The rearrangement joins TRBV11-3 to TRBJ2-3; possibly TRBD2 for D (6 bases). CDR1 and CDR2 (germline): SGHNT, YENEEA. V was trimmed by 1 base and J by 1 base, leaving 15 bases between them. This CDR3 spans 17 amino acids. The CDR3 nucleotides read TGTGCCAGCAGCTTAGCTGTTAGCGGAATACGCACAGATACGCAGTATTTT. The encoded protein is CASSLAVSGIRTDTQYF. The whole variable domain, filled in from reference TRBV11-3 and TRBJ2-3, reads EAGVVQSPRYKIIEKKQPVAFWCNPISGHNTLYWYLQNLGQGPELLIRYENEEAVDDSQLPKDRFSAERLKGVDSTLKIQPAELGDSAVYLCASSLAVSGIRTDTQYFGPGTRLTVL.

The rearrangement uses TRBV12-3 or TRBV12-4 and TRBJ2-2; D is perhaps TRBD1 (5 bases). V lost 7 bases to trimming and J lost 3 bases, with 9 bases between them. This CDR3 comprises 13 residues. The CDR3 DNA reads as TGTGCCAGCAACATACAGGACACCGGGGAGCTGTTTTTT. This gives the protein CASNIQDTGELFF.

This clone was seen more than once but under ten times. The chain joins TRBV11-2 to TRBJ2-7, with TRBD2 matching over 8 bases. There are 13 residues in the CDR3. The V gene end was trimmed by 8 bases and the J gene end by 6 bases; junction bases not matched to a gene: 9. Per the germline V gene, CDR1 is SGHAT and CDR2 is FQNNGV. As DNA, the CDR3 is TGTGCCAGCGGTGGAGCGGGAGTTAGCGAGCAGTACTTC. Protein sequence: CASGGAGVSEQYF.

The J gene is TRBJ2-3, the V gene TRBV13, with D uncertain. CDR3 size: 14 residues. Between the trimmed V and J ends, which lost 2 bases and 0 bases, there was a span of 6 bases. Per germline, CDR1 PRHDT and CDR2 FYEKMQ (reference sequence). CDR3 residues: CASSLRTSTDTQYF. DNA for the CDR3: TGTGCCAGCAGCTTACGCACTAGCACAGATACGCAGTATTTT.

The chain has TRBV19 and TRBJ2-1; TRBD2 matches 7 bases. V dropped 6 bases and J dropped 7; count of bases not matched to a gene: 24. CDR3 length: 19 amino acids. Germline V lookup: CDR1 LNHDA, CDR2 SQIVND (reference sequence). The DNA of the CDR3 is TGTGCCAGTAGCCAGCTATTGTCTCTGGGACTAATCTACAGGAATGAGCAGTTCTTC. Translated: CASSQLLSLGLIYRNEQFF.

The V and J genes are TRBV6-4 and TRBJ1-2; possible D gene TRBD1, 6 bases. Looked up from germline, CDR1 is MRHNA and CDR2 is SNTAGT. This CDR3 has 16 amino acids. V lost 1 base and J 6 bases, leaving 18 bases between the germline ends. CDR3 sequence reads: CASSDLGAEATDGYTF. In DNA form, the CDR3 reads TGTGCCAGCAGTGACTTGGGGGCAGAAGCTACCGATGGCTACACCTTC.

The CDR3: CASSSDFGAAFF. Here the CDR3 DNA reads TGTGCCAGCAGCTCCGACTTTGGGGCAGCTTTCTTT. The V call is TRBV7-2, the J call TRBJ1-1; maybe TRBD1 (5 bases). The germline V and J ends were trimmed by 4 bases and 10 bases, with 13 bases remaining between them. In germline, CDR1 is SGHTA, CDR2 FQGNSA. The CDR3 runs 12 residues.

The chain couples TRBV6-5 to TRBJ1-5; D perhaps matches TRBD1 (6 bases). There are 15 residues in the CDR3. Germline CDR1 and CDR2: MNHEY and SVGAGI. V lost 8 bases and J lost 1, with 15 bases in between. The CDR3 DNA reads TGTGCCAGCGGAAGGACAGTTGAAAGCAATCAGCCCCAGCATTTT. Translated: CASGRTVESNQPQHF.

Here the CDR3 reads CASSSNEQFF. CDR3 coding DNA: TGTGCCAGCAGTTCAAATGAGCAGTTCTTC. V and J are TRBV12-3 or TRBV12-4 and TRBJ2-1; D remains ambiguous. Trimming cost V 4 bases and J 7 bases, with 2 bases left between them. The length of the CDR3 is 10 residues.

J is TRBJ1-2 and V is TRBV4-1; 9 bases line up with TRBD1. The CDR3 totals 16 residues. V lost 2 bases, J lost 5 bases, and 9 bases stayed unmatched. CDR1 and CDR2 from the germline V gene are MGHRA and YSYEKL. DNA of the CDR3: TGCGCCAGCAGCCAACCCGGACAGGGGCATCAATATGGCTACACCTTC. Translation: CASSQPGQGHQYGYTF.

The CDR3 sequence: CASSRKSGGARETQYF. In DNA form, the CDR3 reads TGTGCCAGCAGCCGAAAATCCGGGGGAGCTCGGGAGACCCAGTACTTC. The chain joins TRBV3-1 (or the pseudogene TRBV3-2) to TRBJ2-5, with a weak D call TRBD2 (6 bases). V was shortened by 4 bases and J by 5 bases, with 20 bases between the two germline ends. Germline loops: CDR1 LGHDT, CDR2 YNNKEL (reference sequence). The CDR3 spans 16 residues.

The chain uses TRBV5-6 and TRBJ1-2, with D possibly TRBD1 on 5 matching bases. Trimming shortened V by 0 bases and J by 7 bases, and 10 bases separated the two germline ends. This CDR3 has 13 amino acids. Germline V gene sequence: CDR1 SGHDT, CDR2 YYEEEE. CDR3 sequence: CASSLGRVGGYTF. For the CDR3, the DNA is TGTGCCAGCAGCTTGGGCAGGGTCGGTGGCTACACCTTC. The full variable domain, its missing parts supplied by reference TRBV5-6 and TRBJ1-2, is DAGVTQSPTHLIKTRGQQVTLRCSPKSGHDTVSWYQQALGQGPQFIFQYYEEEERQRGNFPDRFSGHQFPNYSSELNVNALLLGDSALYLCASSLGRVGGYTFGSGTRLTVV.

The chain combines TRBV27 with TRBJ1-1; D call uncertain. V was trimmed by 0 bases and J by 1 base, leaving 18 bases between them. Germline V gene data show CDR1 as MNHEY and CDR2 as SMNVEV (reference sequence). There are 18 residues in the CDR3. The CDR3 loop reads CASSLSKAAGRRNTEAFF. The CDR3, as DNA: TGTGCCAGCAGTTTATCGAAAGCAGCCGGGAGAAGGAACACTGAAGCTTTCTTT.

The rearrangement links TRBV28 to TRBJ1-2, with 7 bases aligning to TRBD1. The CDR3 loop spans 15 amino acids. Germline CDR1 MDHEN, CDR2 SYDVKM. J lost 4 bases, V lost 2 bases, and 7 bases had no gene match. CDR3 amino acids: CASSLGGGRIYGYTF. CDR3 in DNA: TGTGCCAGCAGTTTAGGAGGGGGCAGAATCTATGGCTACACCTTC.

Only one count was recorded for this clone. CDR3 sequence (DNA): TGTGCCATCAGGGATACTTCACAGGGAAACGACTACGAGCAGTACTTC. As protein: CAIRDTSQGNDYEQYF. This rearrangement joins TRBV10-3 to TRBJ2-7; D possibly corresponds to TRBD1 (6 bases). CDR3 size: 16 residues. V was pared by 6 bases and J by 3 bases, with 21 bases between. Germline CDR1 and CDR2: ENHRY and SYGVKD.

The J gene is TRBJ1-3, the V gene TRBV6-5; a possible D gene is TRBD1 (6 bases). The germline V and J ends were trimmed by 8 bases and 3 bases, with 14 bases remaining between them. The CDR3 has 14 residues. Germline CDR1 is MNHEY and CDR2 is SVGAGI. The CDR3 reads CASEQGLIGNTIYF. The CDR3 DNA reads TGTGCCAGCGAACAGGGTTTGATTGGAAACACCATATATTTT.